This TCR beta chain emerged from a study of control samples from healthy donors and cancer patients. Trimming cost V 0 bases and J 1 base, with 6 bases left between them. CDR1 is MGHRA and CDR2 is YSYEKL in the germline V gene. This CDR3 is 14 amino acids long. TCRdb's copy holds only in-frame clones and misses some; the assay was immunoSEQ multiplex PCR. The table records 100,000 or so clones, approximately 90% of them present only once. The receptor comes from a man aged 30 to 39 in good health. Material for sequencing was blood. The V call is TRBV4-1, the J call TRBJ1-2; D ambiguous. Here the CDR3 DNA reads TGCGCCAGCAGCCAAGAACAGAATAACTATGGCTACACCTTC. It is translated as CASSQEQNNYGYTF.